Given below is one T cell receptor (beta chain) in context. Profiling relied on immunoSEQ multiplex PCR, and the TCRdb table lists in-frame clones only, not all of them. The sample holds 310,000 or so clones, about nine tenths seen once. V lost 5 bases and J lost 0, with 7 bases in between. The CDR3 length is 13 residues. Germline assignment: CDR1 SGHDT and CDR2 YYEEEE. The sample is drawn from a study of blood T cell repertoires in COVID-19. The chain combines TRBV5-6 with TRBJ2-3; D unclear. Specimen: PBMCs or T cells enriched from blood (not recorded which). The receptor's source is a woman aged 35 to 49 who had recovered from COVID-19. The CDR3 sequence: CASRRGSTDTQYF. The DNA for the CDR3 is TGTGCCAGCAGGCGTGGTAGCACAGATACGCAGTATTTT.